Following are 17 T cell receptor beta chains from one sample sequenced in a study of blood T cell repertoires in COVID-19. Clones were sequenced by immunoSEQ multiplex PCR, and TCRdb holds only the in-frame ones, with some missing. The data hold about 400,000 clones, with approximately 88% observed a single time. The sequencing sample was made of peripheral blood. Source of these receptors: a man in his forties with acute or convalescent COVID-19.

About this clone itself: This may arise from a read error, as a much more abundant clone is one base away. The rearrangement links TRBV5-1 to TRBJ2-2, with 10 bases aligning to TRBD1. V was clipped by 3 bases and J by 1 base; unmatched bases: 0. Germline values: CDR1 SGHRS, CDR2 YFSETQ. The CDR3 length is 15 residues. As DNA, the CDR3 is TGCGCCAGCAGCTGGGACAGGGGGAACACCGGGGAGCTGTTTTTT. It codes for CASSWDRGNTGELFF.

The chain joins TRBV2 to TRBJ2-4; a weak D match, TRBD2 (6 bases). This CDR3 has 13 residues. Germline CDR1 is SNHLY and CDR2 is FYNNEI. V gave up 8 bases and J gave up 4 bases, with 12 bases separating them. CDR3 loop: CASGRDRKNIQYF. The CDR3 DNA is TGTGCCAGCGGGCGGGACCGGAAAAACATTCAGTACTTC.

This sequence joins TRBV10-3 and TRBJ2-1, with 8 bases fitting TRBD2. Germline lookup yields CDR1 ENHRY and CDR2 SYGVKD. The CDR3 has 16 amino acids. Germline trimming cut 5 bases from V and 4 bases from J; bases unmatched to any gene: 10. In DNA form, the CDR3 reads TGTGCCATCAGTTTCACGAAGGGACTAGAGTACAATGAGCAGTTCTTC. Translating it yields CAISFTKGLEYNEQFF.

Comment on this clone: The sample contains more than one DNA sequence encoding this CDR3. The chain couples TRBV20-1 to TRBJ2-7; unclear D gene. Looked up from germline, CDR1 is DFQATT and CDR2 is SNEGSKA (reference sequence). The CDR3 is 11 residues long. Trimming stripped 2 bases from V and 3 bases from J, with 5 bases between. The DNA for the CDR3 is TGCAGTGCTAGAACTGGCTACGAGCAGTACTTC. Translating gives CSARTGYEQYF.

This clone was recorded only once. DNA of the CDR3: TGTGCCAGCAGCGGCCGGATGCAGGGTTTAGATACGCAGTATTTT. Its translation: CASSGRMQGLDTQYF. The chain is built from TRBV6-1 and TRBJ2-3; D may be TRBD1 (5 bases). Germline loops: CDR1 MNHNS, CDR2 SASEGT. The CDR3 is made up of 15 amino acids. V was shortened by 6 bases and J by 5 bases, with 18 bases between the two germline ends.

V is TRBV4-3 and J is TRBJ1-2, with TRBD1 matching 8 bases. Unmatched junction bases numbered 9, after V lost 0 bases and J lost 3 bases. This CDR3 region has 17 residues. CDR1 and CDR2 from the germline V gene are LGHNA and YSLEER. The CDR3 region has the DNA TGCGCCAGCAGCCAAGAGTTCCGGACAGGGAGTGACTATGGCTACACCTTC. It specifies CASSQEFRTGSDYGYTF.

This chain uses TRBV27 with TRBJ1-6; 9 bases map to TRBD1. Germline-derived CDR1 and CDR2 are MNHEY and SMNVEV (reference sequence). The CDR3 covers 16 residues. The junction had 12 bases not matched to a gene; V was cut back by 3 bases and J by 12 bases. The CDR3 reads CASSLGYRDRERPLHF. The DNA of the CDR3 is TGTGCCAGCAGTTTGGGTTACCGGGACAGGGAACGACCCCTCCACTTT.

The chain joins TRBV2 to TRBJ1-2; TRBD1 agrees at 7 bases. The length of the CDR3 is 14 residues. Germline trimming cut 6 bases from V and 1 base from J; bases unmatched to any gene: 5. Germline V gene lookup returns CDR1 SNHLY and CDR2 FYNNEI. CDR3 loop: CASRVGTVNYGYTF. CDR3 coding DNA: TGTGCCAGCAGGGTAGGGACAGTTAACTATGGCTACACCTTC.

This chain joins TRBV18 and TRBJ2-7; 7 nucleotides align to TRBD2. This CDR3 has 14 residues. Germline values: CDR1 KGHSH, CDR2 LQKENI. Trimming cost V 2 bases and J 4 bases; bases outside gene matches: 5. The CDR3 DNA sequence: TGTGCCAGCTCACCAGACGGGGGGTCGTACGAGCAGTACTTC. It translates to CASSPDGGSYEQYF.

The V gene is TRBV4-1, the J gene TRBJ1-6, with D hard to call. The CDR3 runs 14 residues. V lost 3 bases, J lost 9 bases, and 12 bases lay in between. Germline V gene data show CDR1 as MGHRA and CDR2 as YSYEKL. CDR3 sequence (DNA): TGCGCCAGCAGCCAGGAGGCGGGAGTTTCACCCCTCCACTTT. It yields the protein CASSQEAGVSPLHF.

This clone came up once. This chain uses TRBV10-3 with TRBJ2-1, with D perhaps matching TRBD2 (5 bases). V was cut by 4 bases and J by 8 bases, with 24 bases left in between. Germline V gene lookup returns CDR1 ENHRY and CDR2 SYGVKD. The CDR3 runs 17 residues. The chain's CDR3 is CAISGGYSRPTTHEQFF. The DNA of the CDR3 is TGTGCCATCAGTGGCGGCTACTCCAGACCGACTACGCATGAGCAGTTCTTC.

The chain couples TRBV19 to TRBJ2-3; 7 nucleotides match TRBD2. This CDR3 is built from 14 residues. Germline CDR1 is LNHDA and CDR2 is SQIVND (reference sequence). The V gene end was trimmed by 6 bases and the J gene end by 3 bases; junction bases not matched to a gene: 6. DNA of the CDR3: TGTGCCAGTAGGGGACTATTATCAACAGATACGCAGTATTTT. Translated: CASRGLLSTDTQYF. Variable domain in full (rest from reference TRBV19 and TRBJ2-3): DGGITQSPKYLFRKEGQNVTLSCEQNLNHDAMYWYRQDPGQGLRLIYYSQIVNDFQKGDIAEGYSVSREKKESFPLTVTSAQKNPTAFYLCASRGLLSTDTQYFGPGTRLTVL.

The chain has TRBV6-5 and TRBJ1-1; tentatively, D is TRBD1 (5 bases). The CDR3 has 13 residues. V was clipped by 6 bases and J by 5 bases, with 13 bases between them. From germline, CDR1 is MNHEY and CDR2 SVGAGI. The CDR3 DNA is TGTGCCAGCAGGAGGGGCGCGGGGACTGAAGCTTTCTTT. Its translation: CASRRGAGTEAFF.

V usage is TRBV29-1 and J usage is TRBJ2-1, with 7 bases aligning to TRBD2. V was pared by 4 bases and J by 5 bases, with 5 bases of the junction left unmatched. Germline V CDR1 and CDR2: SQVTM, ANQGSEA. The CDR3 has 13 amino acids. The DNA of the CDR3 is TGCAGCGTTGCTCGCGGGGGTAACAATGAGCAGTTCTTC. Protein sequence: CSVARGGNNEQFF.

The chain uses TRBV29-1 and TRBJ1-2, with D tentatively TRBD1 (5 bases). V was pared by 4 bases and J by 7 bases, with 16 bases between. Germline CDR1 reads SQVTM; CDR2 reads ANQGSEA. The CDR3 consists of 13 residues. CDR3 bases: TGCAGCGTTGCCCCCCCTGACAGAGGTGGCTACACCTTC. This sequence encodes CSVAPPDRGGYTF.

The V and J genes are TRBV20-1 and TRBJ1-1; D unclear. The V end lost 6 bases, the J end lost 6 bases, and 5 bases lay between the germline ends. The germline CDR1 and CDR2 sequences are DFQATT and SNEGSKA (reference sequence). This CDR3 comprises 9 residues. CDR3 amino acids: CSALPEAFF. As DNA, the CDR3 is TGCAGTGCCCTTCCTGAAGCTTTCTTT.

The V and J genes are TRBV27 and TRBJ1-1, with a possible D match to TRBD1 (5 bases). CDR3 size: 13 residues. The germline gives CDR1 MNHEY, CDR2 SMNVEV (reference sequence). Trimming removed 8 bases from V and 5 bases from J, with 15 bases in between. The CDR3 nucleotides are TGTGCCAGCCTGGCCGGGGGGTGGACTGAAGCTTTCTTT. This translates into CASLAGGWTEAFF.